These 6 T cell receptor beta chains came from one sample sequenced in a study of T cells in Graves' hyperthyroidism and ophthalmopathy. The investigators amplified TCR beta CDR3 regions from RNA transcripts. The primer set for the first-round RT-PCR of the TCR CDR3 was HTBI. TCRdb redid the calling of the multiplex PCR reads with MiXCR, one entry per CDR3 protein. Of roughly 290,000 distinct CDR3 sequences listed, about 13% are singletons. The sequenced material came from blood. Every receptor here comes from a woman between 35 and 50 years old with Graves' hyperthyroidism.

The table lists this clonotype with many counts. V gene TRBV11-2 combines with J gene TRBJ2-7; possibly TRBD1 or TRBD2 for D (5 bases each). CDR3 length: 16 residues. Trimming stripped 2 bases from V and 1 base from J, with 15 bases between. Germline assignment: CDR1 SGHAT and CDR2 FQNNGV. The CDR3 bases are TGTGCCAGCAGCTTATCTCTGGGGACCATTTCCTACGAGCAGTACTTC. It encodes CASSLSLGTISYEQYF.

At least ten counts were recorded for this clonotype. V and J are TRBV2 and TRBJ2-2; 9 bases are shared with TRBD2. Germline-derived CDR1 and CDR2 are SNHLY and FYNNEI. The V and J ends lost 9 bases and 1 base, in that order; junction bases with no gene match: 12. The CDR3 runs 17 residues. This CDR3 reads CARGGASGNMNTGELFF. The CDR3 nucleotides are TGTGCCAGGGGAGGGGCTAGCGGGAACATGAACACCGGGGAGCTGTTTTTT.

A single count supports this clonotype. The V gene is TRBV12-3 or TRBV12-4, the J gene TRBJ1-2, with 11 bases that match TRBD1. The V and J ends lost 6 bases and 3 bases, in that order; junction bases with no gene match: 12. This CDR3 contains 17 residues. CDR3 sequence (DNA): TGTGCCAGCAGCAAACCCGGACAGGGGGCGATGGACTATGGCTACACCTTC. Translated: CASSKPGQGAMDYGYTF.

As for this clonotype: It may be a read error: a sequence one base away is much more abundant. This chain links TRBV5-1 with TRBJ1-4, with TRBD1 as a possible D gene (5 bases). This CDR3 contains 15 residues. The germline V gene encodes CDR1 SGHRS and CDR2 YFSETQ. Deletions cut 3 bases from V and 7 bases from J, with 16 bases between. The CDR3 region is CASSSPAIGAEKLFF. CDR3 in DNA: TGCGCCAGCAGCTCACCCGCTATCGGGGCTGAAAAACTGTTTTTT.

This clonotype appeared a few times. The gene calls are TRBV27 and TRBJ2-1, with 11 bases fitting TRBD2. Germline trimming cut 1 base from V and 4 bases from J; bases unmatched to any gene: 6. This CDR3 is 17 amino acids long. From germline, CDR1 is MNHEY and CDR2 SMNVEV (reference sequence). The CDR3 DNA reads TGTGCCAGCAGTTTATTGGCCGGGACTAGCGGATACAATGAGCAGTTCTTC. It encodes CASSLLAGTSGYNEQFF.

This clonotype was observed many times. This chain joins TRBV19 and TRBJ1-1; the match to TRBD1 covers 8 bases. Germline assignment: CDR1 LNHDA and CDR2 SQIVND (reference sequence). Germline trimming cut 6 bases from V and 1 base from J; bases unmatched to any gene: 7. CDR3 length: 15 residues. The CDR3 is CASSNLQGGNTEAFF. CDR3 nucleotide sequence: TGTGCCAGTAGCAATTTACAGGGGGGGAACACTGAAGCTTTCTTT.